This paragraph covers one TCR beta chain sequence. Its antigen is still unknown. Samples came from healthy bone marrow donors. The data derive from a study of cytomegalovirus exposure and HLA in healthy donors. PCR involved 60 Vbeta and 13 Jbeta primers. Using immunoSEQ multiplex PCR, the repertoire was profiled, and TCRdb retains in-frame clones only, with some absent. This sample yields some 150,000 clones, of which about two thirds are seen a single time; less than 4.5% belongs to the top ten. Study findings and constraints: Most TCR sequences were seen very rarely across donors, but some public TCRs occurred in many.

V shed 4 bases and J shed 5 bases, with 23 bases lying between them. The CDR3 runs 17 residues. The chain is built from TRBV23-1 and TRBJ2-5; no definite D call. TRBV23-1 is an open reading frame, and its role is uncertain. The sample consisted of PBMCs. The receptor was isolated from a man aged 50 or older in good health and CMV-seropositive. The CDR3: CASSLLVQINLVETQYF. The CDR3, as DNA: TGCGCCAGCAGTCTCCTGGTTCAGATAAACCTTGTGGAGACCCAGTACTTC.